Below, 32 T cell receptor beta chains from the same sample are listed, as sequenced in a study of shared clonotypes between healthy human individuals. Method: immunoSEQ multiplex PCR; TCRdb's copy keeps in-frame clones and lacks some. The data show roughly 500,000 clones, 79% seen once. The specimen was PBMCs. Receptors originate from a woman aged 35 to 49 in good health. Some clones in this sample may be carry-over from other donors' samples.

The table lists this clone with a count of one. In the same sample, other DNA sequences code for this CDR3. J is TRBJ1-2 and V is TRBV5-1, with D maybe TRBD1 (5 bases). Germline V CDR1 and CDR2: SGHRS, YFSETQ. The CDR3 has 14 amino acids. V gave up 0 bases and J gave up 6 bases, with 12 bases separating them. The CDR3 region is CASSLVQGVDGYTF. CDR3 in DNA: TGCGCCAGCAGCTTGGTCCAGGGAGTTGATGGCTACACCTTC.

The rearrangement links TRBV27 to TRBJ2-1, with 9 bases that match TRBD1. The CDR3 has 15 residues. Unmatched junction bases numbered 13, after V lost 7 bases and J lost 9 bases. Germline CDR1 MNHEY, CDR2 SMNVEV (reference sequence). CDR3 protein: CASTRLGTGFVEQFF. The CDR3 DNA is TGTGCCAGCACCCGGCTCGGGACAGGGTTTGTTGAGCAGTTCTTC.

The chain carries TRBV4-3 and TRBJ2-7; 9 bases align to TRBD1. The CDR3 has 16 residues. Trimming at V came to 0 bases and at J to 3 bases, leaving 6 bases not matched to a gene. From germline, CDR1 is LGHNA and CDR2 YSLEER. The CDR3 DNA reads as TGCGCCAGCAGCCAAGATTGGACAGGGGCCTTCTACGAGCAGTACTTC. Its protein is CASSQDWTGAFYEQYF.

CDR3 amino acids: CASATGNTIYF. DNA of the CDR3: TGTGCCAGCGCTACAGGAAACACCATATATTTT. The chain carries TRBV28 and TRBJ1-3; D ambiguous. The CDR3 is 11 amino acids. The V gene lost 8 bases and the J gene lost 4 bases, with 6 bases spanning the gap. Germline V CDR1 and CDR2: MDHEN, SYDVKM.

The CDR3 reads CASSLQGQYEQYF. Here the CDR3 DNA reads TGCGCCAGCAGCTTACAGGGGCAATACGAGCAGTACTTC. The chain recombines TRBV5-1 with TRBJ2-7; 7 positions match TRBD1. The CDR3 has 13 amino acids. The ends lost 2 bases at V and 4 bases at J; junction bases unmatched: 3. The germline CDR1 and CDR2 sequences are SGHRS and YFSETQ. Full variable domain (rest looked up from reference TRBV5-1 and TRBJ2-7): KAGVTQTPRYLIKTRGQQVTLSCSPISGHRSVSWYQQTPGQGLQFLFEYFSETQRNKGNFPGRFSGRQFSNSRSEMNVSTLELGDSALYLCASSLQGQYEQYFGPGTRLTVT.

The chain links TRBV30 to TRBJ2-7; a weak D match, TRBD2 (5 bases). CDR3 length: 11 residues. Trimming cost V 0 bases and J 9 bases, with 9 bases left between them. CDR1 is GTSNPN and CDR2 is SVGIG in the germline V gene (reference sequence). CDR3 sequence reads: CAWSVGAVQYF. In DNA, the CDR3 is TGTGCCTGGAGTGTAGGAGCGGTGCAGTACTTC.

The chain has TRBV6-1 and TRBJ2-3; no firm D call. CDR1 is MNHNS and CDR2 is SASEGT in the germline V gene. This CDR3 is 14 amino acids long. Trimming shortened V by 4 bases and J by 1 base, and 9 bases separated the two germline ends. This chain's CDR3 is CASSASGRTDTQYF. CDR3 sequence (DNA): TGTGCCAGCAGTGCTTCAGGCCGCACAGATACGCAGTATTTT.

The chain joins TRBV25-1 to TRBJ2-7, with D perhaps TRBD2 (6 bases). CDR1 is MGHDK, CDR2 SYGVNS, per germline. Trimming stripped 3 bases from V and 6 bases from J, with 15 bases between. The CDR3 extends over 14 amino acids. The CDR3 spells CASSDSAGWGEQYF. The CDR3 DNA reads TGTGCCAGCAGTGATTCGGCGGGATGGGGCGAGCAGTACTTC.

This chain uses TRBV28 with TRBJ2-7; TRBD2 aligns across 7 bases. The germline V gene has CDR1 MDHEN and CDR2 SYDVKM. V trimming: 5 bases; J trimming: 6 bases; junction bases outside the gene matches: 19. The CDR3 sequence is 17 residues long. The CDR3 DNA follows: TGTGCCAGCAGTCGATTACCCTTGGCGGGAGTAGCTGTCGAGCAGTACTTC. Its translation: CASSRLPLAGVAVEQYF.

This chain uses TRBV29-1 with TRBJ1-1; 11 nucleotides agree with TRBD1. Losses at the gene ends were 3 bases for V and 7 bases for J; bases not matched to a gene: 4. CDR3 size: 13 residues. Germline CDR1 and CDR2: SQVTM and ANQGSEA. The CDR3 protein is CSVEGTGGSEAFF. For the CDR3, the DNA is TGCAGCGTTGAGGGGACAGGGGGGAGTGAAGCTTTCTTT.

V and J are TRBV5-1 and TRBJ2-5; TRBD1 or TRBD2 may be the D gene (5 bases each). Germline V lookup: CDR1 SGHRS, CDR2 YFSETQ. The CDR3 contains 17 residues. The V gene lost 2 bases and the J gene lost 4 bases, with 21 bases spanning the gap. The CDR3 DNA follows: TGCGCCAGCAGCTTACAGGCGGGCCTACGAACGGGAGAGACCCAGTACTTC. This gives the protein CASSLQAGLRTGETQYF.

This clone was seen more than once but under ten times. This sequence joins TRBV6-6 and TRBJ1-1, with 12 bases matching TRBD1. This CDR3 is built from 15 residues. The ends lost 8 bases at V and 1 base at J; junction bases unmatched: 5. Germline CDR1 is MNHNY and CDR2 is SVGAGI (reference sequence). The CDR3 reads CASRDRGRGNTEAFF. Written as DNA, the CDR3 is TGTGCCAGCCGGGACAGGGGGCGAGGGAACACTGAAGCTTTCTTT.

The rearrangement uses TRBV7-9 and TRBJ1-2, with 7 bases lining up with TRBD1. V trimming: 4 bases; J trimming: 8 bases; junction bases outside the gene matches: 16. Germline CDR1 reads SEHNR; CDR2 reads FQNEAQ (reference sequence). The CDR3 extends over 16 amino acids. The CDR3 DNA sequence: TGTGCCAGCAGCTCGGGGACAGCCCACCTCATTTACGGCTACACCTTC. As protein: CASSSGTAHLIYGYTF.

The chain is built from TRBV28 and TRBJ2-1; 8 nucleotides agree with TRBD1. This CDR3 has 15 amino acids. Germline CDR1 and CDR2: MDHEN and SYDVKM. Trimming at V came to 5 bases and at J to 9 bases, leaving 12 bases not matched to a gene. The CDR3 DNA reads as TGTGCCAGCAGTCCCGCGGACAGGGATGTTGGTGAGCAGTTCTTC. Translating it yields CASSPADRDVGEQFF.

The chain has TRBV6-5 and TRBJ2-3; D is ambiguous. V was clipped by 4 bases and J by 2 bases, with 13 bases between them. Germline-derived CDR1 and CDR2 are MNHEY and SVGAGI. The CDR3 is made up of 15 amino acids. The CDR3 region is CASSLRTPYTDTQYF. The CDR3 DNA sequence: TGTGCCAGCAGTTTGCGGACGCCCTACACAGATACGCAGTATTTT.

This clone showed up just once. The V call is TRBV11-2, the J call TRBJ2-5, with TRBD1 identical over 8 bases. V lost 7 bases and J lost 4; bases outside the gene matches: 8. Germline V gives CDR1 SGHAT, CDR2 FQNNGV. The CDR3 has 14 amino acids. In DNA, the CDR3 is TGTGCCAGCAACTGGGACAGGCAAGGAGAGACCCAGTACTTC. It yields the protein CASNWDRQGETQYF.

The J gene is TRBJ2-7, the V gene TRBV5-1; 10 bases line up with TRBD1. This CDR3 region has 17 residues. With 4 bases clipped from V and 2 bases from J, the junction kept 12 bases outside the gene matches. Germline V gives CDR1 SGHRS, CDR2 YFSETQ. CDR3 region: CASSPGGAGQGTYEQYF. CDR3 nucleotide sequence: TGCGCCAGCAGCCCGGGAGGCGCGGGACAGGGGACCTACGAGCAGTACTTC.

The chain uses TRBV28 and TRBJ2-5; D is ambiguous. The J call may be incorrect, as the DNA end agrees better with TRBJ2-7. The V gene's germline CDR1 is MDHEN and CDR2 SYDVKM. The CDR3 has 13 amino acids. CDR3 DNA sequence: TGTGCCAGCAGTTCTCTGAGCTCCTACGAGCAGTACTTC. Amino acids: CASSSLSSYEQYF.

V is TRBV30 and J is TRBJ2-2, with a weak D call TRBD2 (6 bases). Trimming removed 1 base at V and 3 bases at J, with 9 bases between. Germline lookup yields CDR1 GTSNPN and CDR2 SVGIG (reference sequence). The CDR3 extends over 14 amino acids. In DNA form, the CDR3 reads TGTGCCTGGAGTGAGGGACTGCACACCGGGGAGCTGTTTTTT. Encoded protein: CAWSEGLHTGELFF.

This clone was seen more than once but under ten times. This chain uses TRBV7-2 with TRBJ1-2; D remains ambiguous. Germline V gives CDR1 SGHTA, CDR2 FQGNSA. V shed 2 bases and J shed 7 bases, with 5 bases lying between them. The CDR3 is 11 amino acids. The CDR3, as DNA: TGTGCCAGCAGCTTATGGGGTGGCTACACCTTC. It translates to CASSLWGGYTF.

The rearrangement uses TRBV5-6 and TRBJ1-2, with TRBD1 matching 9 bases. Per the germline V gene, CDR1 is SGHDT and CDR2 is YYEEEE. CDR3 length: 16 amino acids. With V trimmed by 5 bases and J by 0 bases, 8 bases remained unmatched. CDR3 coding DNA: TGTGCCAGCAGACTGGGACAGGGATTCTCTAACTATGGCTACACCTTC. Translated, it gives CASRLGQGFSNYGYTF.

The chain combines TRBV27 with TRBJ2-2, with 10 bases lining up with TRBD1. The germline V gene has CDR1 MNHEY and CDR2 SMNVEV (reference sequence). Trimming cost V 6 bases and J 5 bases; bases outside gene matches: 12. This CDR3 is 17 amino acids long. CDR3 in amino acids: CASRSDRGLRGTGELFF. DNA of the CDR3: TGTGCCAGCAGATCCGACAGGGGGCTAAGGGGTACCGGGGAGCTGTTTTTT.

The chain carries TRBV15 and TRBJ2-3; D remains ambiguous. The CDR3 is 15 residues long. V was pared by 1 base and J by 0 bases, with 8 bases between. Germline V gene sequence: CDR1 LNHNV, CDR2 YYDKDF (reference sequence). The CDR3 nucleotides read TGTGCCACCAGCAGAGCGGGCGCTAGCACAGATACGCAGTATTTT. Translated, it gives CATSRAGASTDTQYF.

Notes on this clone: Other nucleotide sequences in the sample specify the same CDR3. The chain employs TRBV7-2 and TRBJ2-7; D is unresolved. V shed 3 bases and J shed 2 bases, with 5 bases lying between them. The CDR3 covers 12 residues. The germline CDR1 and CDR2 sequences are SGHTA and FQGNSA. CDR3 protein: CASSFTAYEQYF. The CDR3 nucleotides are TGTGCCAGCAGCTTCACGGCCTACGAGCAGTACTTC.

The chain has TRBV9 and TRBJ2-7, with 8 bases lining up with TRBD2. There are 15 residues in the CDR3. V lost 2 bases, J lost 4 bases, and 8 bases stayed unmatched. Germline V gene data show CDR1 as SGDLS and CDR2 as YYNGEE. CDR3 region: CASSVGTGGPYEQYF. In nucleotides, the CDR3 is TGTGCCAGCAGCGTGGGGACGGGAGGGCCTTACGAGCAGTACTTC.

The gene calls are TRBV11-3 and TRBJ2-5; D unclear. Trimming pared 4 bases from V and 2 bases from J, leaving 5 bases between. The germline gives CDR1 SGHNT, CDR2 YENEEA. CDR3 length: 12 amino acids. The CDR3 DNA reads TGTGCCAGCAGCTCCGATCAAGAGACCCAGTACTTC. It encodes CASSSDQETQYF.

The J gene is TRBJ2-7, the V gene TRBV5-1; 8 bases fit TRBD2. V dropped 5 bases and J dropped 1; count of bases not matched to a gene: 2. Germline CDR1 SGHRS, CDR2 YFSETQ. The CDR3 covers 13 residues. The CDR3 spells CASRLADSYEQYF. The CDR3 DNA follows: TGCGCCAGCAGACTAGCGGATTCCTACGAGCAGTACTTC.

In DNA form, the CDR3 reads TGCGCCAGCAGCTTGGTGCCGAGCGGAGGCAACACTGAAGCTTTCTTT. Its protein is CASSLVPSGGNTEAFF. This sequence joins TRBV5-1 and TRBJ1-1; no definite D call. Trimming left V 0 bases short and J 2 bases short, with 14 bases between. The CDR3 is 16 residues long. CDR1 is SGHRS, CDR2 YFSETQ, per germline.

The V call is TRBV7-2, the J call TRBJ1-2; the D gene is possibly TRBD1 (5 bases). The CDR3 is made up of 14 amino acids. Germline lookup yields CDR1 SGHTA and CDR2 FQGNSA. V lost 1 base to trimming and J lost 4 bases, with 10 bases between them. CDR3 sequence reads: CASSLGQILYGYTF. The DNA of the CDR3 is TGTGCCAGCAGCTTAGGACAGATACTCTATGGCTACACCTTC.

The V call is TRBV11-2, the J call TRBJ2-7; 8 bases match TRBD2. The CDR3 consists of 12 residues. The junction had 3 bases not matched to a gene; V was cut back by 5 bases and J by 6 bases. CDR1 SGHAT and CDR2 FQNNGV come from the germline V gene. CDR3 DNA: TGTGCCAGCAGCCTCGGGGGGGGCGAGCAGTACTTC. Its translation is CASSLGGGEQYF.

The chain joins TRBV5-1 to TRBJ2-3; 8 nucleotides align to TRBD1. Germline V gene data show CDR1 as SGHRS and CDR2 as YFSETQ. V dropped 4 bases and J dropped 4; count of bases not matched to a gene: 5. The CDR3 length is 14 residues. CDR3 sequence (DNA): TGCGCCAGCAGCCCAAGGACAGGGCCAGATACGCAGTATTTT. It codes for CASSPRTGPDTQYF.

This clone was seen only a few times. Here the CDR3 reads CAWSVGGSYNEQFF. Written as DNA, the CDR3 is TGTGCCTGGAGTGTAGGCGGGAGCTACAATGAGCAGTTCTTC. The J gene is TRBJ2-1, the V gene TRBV30; 7 bases are a match to TRBD2. The length of the CDR3 is 14 residues. With 0 bases clipped from V and 3 bases from J, the junction kept 2 bases outside the gene matches. CDR1 and CDR2 from the germline V gene are GTSNPN and SVGIG (reference sequence).